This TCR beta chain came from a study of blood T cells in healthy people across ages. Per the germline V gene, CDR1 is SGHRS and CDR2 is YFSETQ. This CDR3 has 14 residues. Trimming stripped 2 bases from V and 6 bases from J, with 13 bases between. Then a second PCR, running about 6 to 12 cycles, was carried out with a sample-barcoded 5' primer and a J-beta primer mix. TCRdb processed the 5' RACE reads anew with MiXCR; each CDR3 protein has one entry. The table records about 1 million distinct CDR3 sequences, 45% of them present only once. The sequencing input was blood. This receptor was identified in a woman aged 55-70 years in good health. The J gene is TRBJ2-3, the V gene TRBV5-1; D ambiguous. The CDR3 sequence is CASSFETRADTQYF. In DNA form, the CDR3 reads TGCGCCAGCAGCTTTGAGACCCGGGCGGATACGCAGTATTTT.